This TCR beta chain was identified in a study of T cells in Graves' hyperthyroidism and ophthalmopathy. RNA transcripts yielded amplified TCR beta CDR3 regions. HTBI primers drove first-round RT-PCR of the TCR CDR3. TCRdb called the multiplex PCR reads again in MiXCR, with one record for every CDR3 protein. The repertoire holds about 500,000 distinct CDR3 sequences, about 16% seen once, with about 31% in the top ten. The CDR3 covers 13 residues. Germline V gene sequence: CDR1 DFQATT, CDR2 SNEGSKA (reference sequence). Trimming pared 1 base from V and 5 bases from J, leaving 11 bases between. The rearrangement joins TRBV20-1 to TRBJ2-5; D not resolved. The clonotype comes from a woman in her twenties or thirties with Graves' ophthalmopathy. Specimen: blood. CDR3 coding DNA: TGCAGTGCTAGAGTAAAAGAGGACGAGACCCAGTACTTC. This encodes CSARVKEDETQYF.